One sample yielded the 10 T cell receptor beta chains listed below, sequenced in a study of blood T cell repertoires in COVID-19. Assay: immunoSEQ multiplex PCR; the TCRdb copy retains only in-frame clones and omits some. Of some 450,000 clones in the sample, 88% were seen once. What was sequenced was peripheral blood. All receptors derive from a woman aged 50 to 65 with COVID-19, enrolled during active disease.

On this clone: A read error may produce the germline difference seen at one junction end. This chain uses TRBV19 with TRBJ2-7; TRBD1 matches 12 bases. The CDR3 runs 13 residues. The germline CDR1 and CDR2 sequences are LNHDA and SQIVND (reference sequence). The CDR3 is CASSSTGTGGLDF. CDR3 coding DNA: TGTGCCAGTAGTTCGACCGGGACAGGGGGCTTGGACTTC.

This chain joins TRBV27 and TRBJ2-1, with 8 bases lining up with TRBD2. The V gene end was trimmed by 8 bases and the J gene end by 4 bases; junction bases not matched to a gene: 4. This CDR3 comprises 13 residues. In germline, CDR1 is MNHEY, CDR2 SMNVEV (reference sequence). Here the CDR3 DNA reads TGTGCCAGCCGGGGGGGGCAGTACAATGAGCAGTTCTTC. It yields the protein CASRGGQYNEQFF.

The genes are TRBV19 and TRBJ1-1; tentative D call: TRBD1 (6 bases). Germline V gene lookup returns CDR1 LNHDA and CDR2 SQIVND (reference sequence). CDR3 length: 13 residues. The V end lost 1 base, the J end lost 3 bases, and 6 bases lay between the germline ends. The DNA of the CDR3 is TGTGCCAGTAGTATAGGACAGGACACTGAAGCTTTCTTT. It codes for CASSIGQDTEAFF.

This sequence joins TRBV14 and TRBJ2-3, with a weak D call TRBD2 (6 bases). The germline CDR1 and CDR2 sequences are SGHDN and FVKESK. V was cut by 6 bases and J by 6 bases, with 19 bases left in between. There are 15 residues in the CDR3. The CDR3 sequence: CASSMWGVGHDTQYF. The CDR3 region has the DNA TGTGCCAGCAGTATGTGGGGGGTGGGGCACGATACGCAGTATTTT. The entire variable domain, with the rest obtained from reference TRBV14 and TRBJ2-3, is as follows: EAGVTQFPSHSVIEKGQTVTLRCDPISGHDNLYWYRRVMGKEIKFLLHFVKESKQDESGMPNNRFLAERTGGTYSTLKVQPAELEDSGVYFCASSMWGVGHDTQYFGPGTRLTVL.

This clone was picked up one time. The chain is built from TRBV5-1 and TRBJ1-1, with D unclear. Germline V gene sequence: CDR1 SGHRS, CDR2 YFSETQ. The CDR3 runs 13 residues. Trimming removed 6 bases at V and 5 bases at J, with 14 bases between. CDR3 loop: CASISGFGTEAFF. Here the CDR3 DNA reads TGCGCCAGCATCTCGGGGTTTGGTACTGAAGCTTTCTTT. The complete variable domain, with remaining parts taken from reference TRBV5-1 and TRBJ1-1, reads KAGVTQTPRYLIKTRGQQVTLSCSPISGHRSVSWYQQTPGQGLQFLFEYFSETQRNKGNFPGRFSGRQFSNSRSEMNVSTLELGDSALYLCASISGFGTEAFFGQGTRLTVV.

The V call is TRBV14, the J call TRBJ2-1, with D possibly being TRBD2 (6 bases). Germline assignment: CDR1 SGHDN and CDR2 FVKESK. Between the trimmed V and J ends, which lost 2 bases and 4 bases, there was a span of 9 bases. This CDR3 has 14 residues. CDR3 sequence: CASSQRRGYNEQFF. DNA for the CDR3: TGTGCCAGCAGCCAAAGGCGGGGTTACAATGAGCAGTTCTTC.

V is TRBV13 and J is TRBJ1-1, with D unclear. Looked up from germline, CDR1 is PRHDT and CDR2 is FYEKMQ (reference sequence). The V gene lost 4 bases and the J gene lost 3 bases, with 12 bases spanning the gap. The CDR3 extends over 14 amino acids. CDR3 sequence (DNA): TGTGCCAGCAGCTCCCGACGGAGACACACTGAAGCTTTCTTT. Protein sequence: CASSSRRRHTEAFF.

J is TRBJ1-1 and V is TRBV9; 8 nucleotides match TRBD1. Per germline, CDR1 SGDLS and CDR2 YYNGEE. J was trimmed by 4 bases and V by 5 bases; bases with no gene match: 7. The CDR3 spans 14 residues. The CDR3 DNA follows: TGTGCCAGCAGTTCTTACGACAGGGGCACTGAAGCTTTCTTT. It translates to CASSSYDRGTEAFF.

The chain employs TRBV7-9 and TRBJ1-2; TRBD1 matches 7 bases. J was trimmed by 5 bases and V by 4 bases; bases with no gene match: 7. The CDR3 runs 14 residues. CDR1 and CDR2 from the germline V gene are SEHNR and FQNEAQ (reference sequence). As DNA, the CDR3 is TGTGCCAGCAGCTCCGAGACAGGGATTTATGGCTACACCTTC. Translation: CASSSETGIYGYTF.

V and J are TRBV29-1 and TRBJ1-2; D is undetermined. CDR1 and CDR2 from the germline V gene are SQVTM and ANQGSEA. CDR3 size: 11 residues. The CDR3 spells CTVPTNYGYTF. In DNA, the CDR3 is TGCACCGTCCCCACAAACTATGGCTACACCTTC. Variable domain in full (rest from reference TRBV29-1 and TRBJ1-2): SAVISQKPSRDICQRGTSLTIQCQVDSQVTMMFWYRQQPGQSLTLIATANQGSEATYESGFVIDKFPISRPNLTFSTLTVSNMSPEDSSIYLCTVPTNYGYTFGSGTRLTVV.